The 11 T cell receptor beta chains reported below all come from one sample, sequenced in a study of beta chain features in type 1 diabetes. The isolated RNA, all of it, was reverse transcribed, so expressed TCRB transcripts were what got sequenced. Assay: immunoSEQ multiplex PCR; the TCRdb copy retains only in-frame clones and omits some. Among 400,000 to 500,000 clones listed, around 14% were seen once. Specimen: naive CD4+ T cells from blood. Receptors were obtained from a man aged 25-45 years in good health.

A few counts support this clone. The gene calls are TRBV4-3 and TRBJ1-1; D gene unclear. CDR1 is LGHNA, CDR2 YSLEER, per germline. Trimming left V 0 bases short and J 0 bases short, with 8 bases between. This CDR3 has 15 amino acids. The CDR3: CASSQELGLNTEAFF. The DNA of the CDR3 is TGCGCCAGCAGCCAAGAACTCGGTTTGAACACTGAAGCTTTCTTT.

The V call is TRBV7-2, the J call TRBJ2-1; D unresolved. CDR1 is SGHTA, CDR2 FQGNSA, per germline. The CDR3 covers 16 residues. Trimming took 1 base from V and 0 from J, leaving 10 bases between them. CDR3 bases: TGTGCCAGCAGCTTAGAGGTGGTAAGCTCCTACAATGAGCAGTTCTTC. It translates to CASSLEVVSSYNEQFF. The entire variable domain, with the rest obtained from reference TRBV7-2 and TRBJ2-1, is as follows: GAGVSQSPSNKVTEKGKDVELRCDPISGHTALYWYRQSLGQGLEFLIYFQGNSAPDKSGLPSDRFSAERTGGSVSTLTIQRTQQEDSAVYLCASSLEVVSSYNEQFFGPGTRLTVL.

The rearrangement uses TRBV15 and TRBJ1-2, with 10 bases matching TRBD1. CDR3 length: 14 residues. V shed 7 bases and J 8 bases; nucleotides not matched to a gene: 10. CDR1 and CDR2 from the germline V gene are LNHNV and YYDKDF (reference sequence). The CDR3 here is CATTPGQGLGGYTF. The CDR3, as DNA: TGTGCCACCACCCCGGGACAGGGGCTGGGAGGCTACACCTTC.

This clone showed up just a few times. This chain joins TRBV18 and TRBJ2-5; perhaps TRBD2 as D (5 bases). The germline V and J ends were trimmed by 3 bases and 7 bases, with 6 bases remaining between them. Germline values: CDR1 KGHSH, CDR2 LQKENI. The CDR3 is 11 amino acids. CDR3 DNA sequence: TGTGCCAGCTCACCGGCGGGGACCCAGTACTTC. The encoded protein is CASSPAGTQYF.

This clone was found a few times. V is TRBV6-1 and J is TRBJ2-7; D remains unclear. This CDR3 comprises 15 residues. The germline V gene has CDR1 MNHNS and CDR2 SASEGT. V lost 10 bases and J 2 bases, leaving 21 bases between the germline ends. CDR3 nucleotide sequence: TGTGCCACCAGATTAGACACTCTAGTTCCCTACGAGCAGTACGTC. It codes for CATRLDTLVPYEQYV.

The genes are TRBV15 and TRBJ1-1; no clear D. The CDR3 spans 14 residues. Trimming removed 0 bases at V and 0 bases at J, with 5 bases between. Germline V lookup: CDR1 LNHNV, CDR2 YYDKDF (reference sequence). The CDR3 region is CATSRDSLNTEAFF. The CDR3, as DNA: TGTGCCACCAGCAGAGACAGTTTGAACACTGAAGCTTTCTTT.

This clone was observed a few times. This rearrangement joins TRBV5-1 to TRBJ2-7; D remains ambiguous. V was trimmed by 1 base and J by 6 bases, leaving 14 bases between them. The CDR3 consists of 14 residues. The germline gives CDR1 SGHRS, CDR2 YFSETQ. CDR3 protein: CASSLLPEVGEQYF. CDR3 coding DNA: TGCGCCAGCAGCTTGTTGCCTGAAGTAGGCGAGCAGTACTTC.

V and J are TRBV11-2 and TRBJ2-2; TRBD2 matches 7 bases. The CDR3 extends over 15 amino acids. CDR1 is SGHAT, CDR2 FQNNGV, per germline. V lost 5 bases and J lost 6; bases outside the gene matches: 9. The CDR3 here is CASSPGTNAPGELFF. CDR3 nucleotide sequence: TGTGCCAGCAGCCCCGGGACTAACGCTCCCGGGGAGCTGTTTTTT.

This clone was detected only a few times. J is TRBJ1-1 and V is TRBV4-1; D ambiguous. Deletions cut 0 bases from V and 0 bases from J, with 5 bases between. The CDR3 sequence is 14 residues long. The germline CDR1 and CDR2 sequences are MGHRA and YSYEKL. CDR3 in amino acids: CASSQDWVNTEAFF. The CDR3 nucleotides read TGCGCCAGCAGCCAAGATTGGGTGAACACTGAAGCTTTCTTT.

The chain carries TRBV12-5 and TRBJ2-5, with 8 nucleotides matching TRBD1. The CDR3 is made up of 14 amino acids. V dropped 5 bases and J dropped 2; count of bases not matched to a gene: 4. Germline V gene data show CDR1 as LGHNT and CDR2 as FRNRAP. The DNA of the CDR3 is TGTGCTAGTGGTAACGGACAGGGACAAGAGACCCAGTACTTC. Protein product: CASGNGQGQETQYF. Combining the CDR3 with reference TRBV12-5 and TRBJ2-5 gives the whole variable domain DARVTQTPRHKVTEMGQEVTMRCQPILGHNTVFWYRQTMMQGLELLAYFRNRAPLDDSGMPKDRFSAEMPDATLATLKIQPSEPRDSAVYFCASGNGQGQETQYFGPGTRLLVL.

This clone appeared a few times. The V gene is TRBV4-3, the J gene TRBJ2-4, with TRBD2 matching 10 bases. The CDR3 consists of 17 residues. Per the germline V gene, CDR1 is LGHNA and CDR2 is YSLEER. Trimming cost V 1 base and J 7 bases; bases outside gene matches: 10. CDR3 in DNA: TGCGCCAGCAGCCAAGCGAGAGTTCTAGCGGGAGTGAACATTCAGTACTTC. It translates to CASSQARVLAGVNIQYF.